A selection of T cell receptor beta chains follows, all from one sample in a study of CD4 T cells in relation to SARS-CoV-2 and coronaviruses. For these receptors, no antigen is known. The table came from immunoSEQ multiplex PCR; TCRdb's copy has only in-frame clones and leaves some out. The sample lists under 25,000 clones, around 80% seen once, with over 15% in the top ten. The specimen was CD4+ T cells from PBMCs, cultured in vitro. These receptors came from a human donor in good health. Each CDR3 is given with its conserved first and last residue. The D gene is left open where the match is weak. Part of the rows lack a size; the others show once, few, many or a class for expanded clones.

15	TRBV3-1/TRBV3-2	.	TRBJ1-2	.	TGTGCCAGCAGCCAAGATATCGGAGTCATCTATGGCTACACCTTC	CASSQDIGVIYGYTF
17	TRBV4-1	TRBD1	TRBJ1-1	.	TGCGCCAGCAGCCAAGATCCCCTGGACAGGGGGAACACTGAAGCTTTCTTT	CASSQDPLDRGNTEAFF
17	TRBV30	.	TRBJ2-4	once	TGTGCCTGGAGTGTAGGGTTGGGAAGAAGTTCCTTAAACATTCAGTACTTC	CAWSVGLGRSSLNIQYF
15	TRBV14	TRBD2	TRBJ2-1	.	TGTGCCAGCAGCTTACTAGCGGGAGTTTTGAATGAGCAGTTCTTC	CASSLLAGVLNEQFF
13	TRBV5-1	.	TRBJ2-7	.	TGCGCCAGCAGCCGGGACAACCCCTACGAGCAGTACTTC	CASSRDNPYEQYF
15	TRBV18	.	TRBJ2-5	.	TGTGCCAGCTCACCATATTACGGGAGCTCAGAGACCCAGTACTTC	CASSPYYGSSETQYF
17	TRBV7-9	.	TRBJ1-1	.	TGTGCCAGCAGCGGAGCCGAAGTGGGAATGTCGAACACTGAAGCTTTCTTT	CASSGAEVGMSNTEAFF
14	TRBV4-2	TRBD1	TRBJ2-1	.	TGTGCCAGCAGCCCTCTGGGACAGTTCGATGAGCAGTTCTTC	CASSPLGQFDEQFF
16	TRBV11-2	.	TRBJ2-7	.	TGTGCCAGCAGCTCTATTAGAGCGGATAGACCCTACGAGCAGTACTTC	CASSSIRADRPYEQYF
14	TRBV6-2/TRBV6-3	.	TRBJ2-3	.	TGTGCCAGCAGTTGGGCACGGGGGAGAGATACGCAGTATTTT	CASSWARGRDTQYF
14	TRBV6-2/TRBV6-3	.	TRBJ2-1	.	TGTGCCAGCAGTTTAGACTCAGCGGGCAATGAGCAGTTCTTC	CASSLDSAGNEQFF
15	TRBV18	.	TRBJ1-5	few	TGTGCCAGCTCACCAGCGGCAGGGGACGGTCAGCCCCAGCATTTT	CASSPAAGDGQPQHF
17	TRBV21-1	.	TRBJ2-2	.	TGTGCCAGCACAGGGCGAGGGCTAGCGGGAGACACCGGGGAGCTGTTTTTT	CASTGRGLAGDTGELFF
15	TRBV5-1	TRBD1	TRBJ2-3	.	TGCGCCAGCAGCTTGACAGGGGGCGGCGCAGATACGCAGTATTTT	CASSLTGGGADTQYF
14	TRBV28	.	TRBJ2-7	.	TGTGCCAGCAGTTCGGGTCTTTCTAATTACGAGCAGTACTTC	CASSSGLSNYEQYF
16	TRBV15	.	TRBJ1-5	.	TGTGCCACCAGCAGAGCGGTGGGGAGCTTTAATCAGCCCCAGCATTTT	CATSRAVGSFNQPQHF
15	TRBV9	TRBD1	TRBJ1-2	.	TGTGCCAGCAGCGCCACCGGGACAGGGAACTATGGCTACACCTTC	CASSATGTGNYGYTF
13	TRBV6-5	.	TRBJ2-1	.	TGTGCCAGCACCAGGGACACCAACAATGAGCAGTTCTTC	CASTRDTNNEQFF
13	TRBV28	.	TRBJ2-5	.	TGTGCCAGCAGCCTTACACCCCAAGAGACCCAGTACTTC	CASSLTPQETQYF
13	TRBV12-3/TRBV12-4	TRBD1	TRBJ1-1	.	TGTGCCGGGGGCGGACAGGGCGGAATGCGGGCTTTCTTT	CAGGGQGGMRAFF
16	TRBV2	TRBD2	TRBJ2-5	.	TGTGCCAGCAGTGAAATGGCGGGAGGCGCTCAAGAGACCCAGTACTTC	CASSEMAGGAQETQYF
15	TRBV2	.	TRBJ2-1	.	TGTGCCAGCAGCGCGCCCTTGAGCTATTACAATGAGCAGTTCTTC	CASSAPLSYYNEQFF